Shown below are 8 T cell receptor beta chains from a single sample sequenced in a study of cytomegalovirus exposure and HLA in healthy donors (dated by TCRdb to 2015 to 2018). The method behind the library was the immunoSEQ multiplex PCR assay. For the multiplex PCR, a mixture combining 60 forward primers for TCR Vbeta segments and 13 reverse primers for TCR Jbeta segments was used. TCRdb stores this immuneACCESS table with in-frame sequences only. Part of the clones is absent; in the studies checked, under half of the shortfall reflects unresolved V genes, and no reason is known for the rest. Counted in this sample were under 250,000 clones; 78% of them appeared once. 0.4% to 0.6% of the sample is held by the ten biggest clonotypes. Sample: PBMCs. The receptor set was obtained from a boy aged 5-17 years in good health and CMV-seronegative.

CDR3 loop: CAWEVGSPYNSPLHF. CDR3 sequence (DNA): TGTGCCTGGGAGGTCGGCAGTCCCTATAATTCACCCCTCCACTTT. The chain uses TRBV30 and TRBJ1-6; D gene ambiguous. The CDR3 loop spans 15 amino acids. Between the trimmed V and J ends, which lost 5 bases and 2 bases, there was a span of 13 bases. CDR1 GTSNPN and CDR2 SVGIG come from the germline V gene (reference sequence).

The CDR3 region has the DNA TGTGCCAGCAGCTTGGTGACAGGGCCGATCTGGGGCTACACCTTC. This encodes CASSLVTGPIWGYTF. The J gene is TRBJ1-2, the V gene TRBV5-6, with 7 bases fitting TRBD1. Germline loops: CDR1 SGHDT, CDR2 YYEEEE. The CDR3 has 15 amino acids. Losses at the gene ends were 0 bases for V and 8 bases for J; bases not matched to a gene: 10. The whole variable domain, remainder taken from reference TRBV5-6 and TRBJ1-2, is DAGVTQSPTHLIKTRGQQVTLRCSPKSGHDTVSWYQQALGQGPQFIFQYYEEEERQRGNFPDRFSGHQFPNYSSELNVNALLLGDSALYLCASSLVTGPIWGYTFGSGTRLTVV.

This chain connects TRBV11-2 to TRBJ1-1; D is unresolved. Between the trimmed V and J ends, which lost 0 bases and 1 base, there was a span of 9 bases. Germline V gene lookup returns CDR1 SGHAT and CDR2 FQNNGV. The CDR3 consists of 15 residues. Written as DNA, the CDR3 is TGTGCCAGCAGCTTAGAAATTGGAGGGAACACTGAAGCTTTCTTT. Translated: CASSLEIGGNTEAFF.

V and J are TRBV6-1 and TRBJ2-7; D ambiguous. V shed 2 bases and J shed 1 base, with 12 bases lying between them. This CDR3 region has 15 residues. CDR1 and CDR2 (germline): MNHNS, SASEGT. In DNA form, the CDR3 reads TGTGCCAGCAGTGAACTGCCGGTACCTTCCTACGAGCAGTACTTC. The encoded protein is CASSELPVPSYEQYF.

The V call is TRBV6-5, the J call TRBJ1-2; D unclear. The CDR3 consists of 12 residues. Germline values: CDR1 MNHEY, CDR2 SVGAGI. Trimming stripped 8 bases from V and 0 bases from J, with 7 bases between. The CDR3 bases are TGTGCCAGCCAAGAGCCTAACTATGGCTACACCTTC. This translates into CASQEPNYGYTF.

This clone appeared once. The chain is built from TRBV7-9 and TRBJ1-2, with D possibly TRBD1 on 6 matching bases. Looked up from germline, CDR1 is SEHNR and CDR2 is FQNEAQ (reference sequence). The V gene lost 5 bases and the J gene lost 7 bases, with 14 bases spanning the gap. CDR3 size: 13 residues. The CDR3 loop is CASSAQQGLGYTF. CDR3 bases: TGTGCCAGCAGCGCCCAACAGGGCCTTGGCTACACCTTC.

This chain connects TRBV6-5 to TRBJ2-1, with D possibly being TRBD2 (6 bases). The germline CDR1 and CDR2 sequences are MNHEY and SVGAGI. The CDR3 spans 14 residues. With 3 bases removed from V and 8 bases from J, the gap between germline ends came to 14 bases. The CDR3 nucleotides are TGTGCCAGCAGTTATTGGGACTCCGGGGATGAGCAGTTCTTC. Translated, it gives CASSYWDSGDEQFF.

This sequence joins TRBV7-8 and TRBJ2-7; TRBD1 might be the D (6 bases). The CDR3 covers 19 residues. Deletions cut 7 bases from V and 3 bases from J, with 31 bases between. CDR1 is SGHVS, CDR2 FQNEAQ, per germline. CDR3 amino acids: CASNHYPSQGLNRNYEQYF. CDR3 coding DNA: TGTGCCAGCAACCATTACCCCTCTCAGGGGCTCAATCGAAACTACGAGCAGTACTTC.